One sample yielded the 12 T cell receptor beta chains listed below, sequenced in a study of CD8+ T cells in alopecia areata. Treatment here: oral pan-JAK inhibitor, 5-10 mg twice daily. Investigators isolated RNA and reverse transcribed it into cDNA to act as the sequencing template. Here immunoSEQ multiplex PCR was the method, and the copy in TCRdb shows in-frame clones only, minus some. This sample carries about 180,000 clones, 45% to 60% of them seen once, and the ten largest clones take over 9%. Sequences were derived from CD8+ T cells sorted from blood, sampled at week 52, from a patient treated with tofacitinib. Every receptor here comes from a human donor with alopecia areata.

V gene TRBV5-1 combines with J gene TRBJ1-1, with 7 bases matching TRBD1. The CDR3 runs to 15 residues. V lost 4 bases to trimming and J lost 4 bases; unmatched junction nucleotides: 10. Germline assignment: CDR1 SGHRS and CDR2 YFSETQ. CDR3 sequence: CASSIGGGEGTEAFF. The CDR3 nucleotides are TGCGCCAGCAGCATTGGAGGGGGCGAAGGCACTGAAGCTTTCTTT. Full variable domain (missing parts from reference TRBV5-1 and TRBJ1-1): KAGVTQTPRYLIKTRGQQVTLSCSPISGHRSVSWYQQTPGQGLQFLFEYFSETQRNKGNFPGRFSGRQFSNSRSEMNVSTLELGDSALYLCASSIGGGEGTEAFFGQGTRLTVV.

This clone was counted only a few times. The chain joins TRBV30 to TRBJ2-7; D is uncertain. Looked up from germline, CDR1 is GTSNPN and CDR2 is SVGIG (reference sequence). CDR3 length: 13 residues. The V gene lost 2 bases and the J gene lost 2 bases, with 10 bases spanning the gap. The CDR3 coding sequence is TGTGCCTGGAGTATCGTACAGACCTACGAGCAGTACTTC. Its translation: CAWSIVQTYEQYF.

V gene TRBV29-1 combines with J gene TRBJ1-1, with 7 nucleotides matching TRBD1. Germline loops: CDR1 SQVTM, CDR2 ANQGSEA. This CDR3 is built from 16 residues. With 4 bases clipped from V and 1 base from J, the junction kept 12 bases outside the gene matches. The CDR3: CSVAGERGLGNTEAFF. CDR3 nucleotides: TGCAGCGTTGCTGGAGAAAGGGGGCTCGGGAACACTGAAGCTTTCTTT.

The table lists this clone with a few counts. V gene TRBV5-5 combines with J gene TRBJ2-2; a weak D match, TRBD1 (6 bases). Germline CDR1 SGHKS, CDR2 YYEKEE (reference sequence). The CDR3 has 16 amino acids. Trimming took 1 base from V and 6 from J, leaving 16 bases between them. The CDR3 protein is CASSLQTGIRSGELFF. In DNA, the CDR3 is TGTGCCAGCAGCTTGCAAACAGGGATAAGGTCCGGGGAGCTGTTTTTT. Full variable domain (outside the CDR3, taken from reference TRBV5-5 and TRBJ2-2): DAGVTQSPTHLIKTRGQQVTLRCSPISGHKSVSWYQQVLGQGPQFIFQYYEKEERGRGNFPDRFSARQFPNYSSELNVNALLLGDSALYLCASSLQTGIRSGELFFGEGSRLTVL.

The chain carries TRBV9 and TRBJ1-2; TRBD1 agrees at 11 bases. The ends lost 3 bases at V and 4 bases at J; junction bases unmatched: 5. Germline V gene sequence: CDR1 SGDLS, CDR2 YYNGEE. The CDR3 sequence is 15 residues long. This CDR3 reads CASSGWTGGIYGYTF. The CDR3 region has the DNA TGTGCCAGCAGCGGGTGGACAGGGGGCATCTATGGCTACACCTTC.

The CDR3 loop reads CAWSTGLNYGYTF. DNA for the CDR3: TGTGCCTGGTCAACAGGGCTTAACTATGGCTACACCTTC. V usage is TRBV30 and J usage is TRBJ1-2, with D maybe TRBD1 (6 bases). The CDR3 runs 13 residues. Per germline, CDR1 GTSNPN and CDR2 SVGIG (reference sequence). Deletions cut 5 bases from V and 1 base from J, with 11 bases between.

CDR3 sequence (DNA): TGTGCCAGCAGTGCGACCGGGACAGGGAGCCCCTACGAGCAGTACTTC. Its translation: CASSATGTGSPYEQYF. The chain has TRBV25-1 and TRBJ2-7, with 9 bases that match TRBD1. Germline V gene lookup returns CDR1 MGHDK and CDR2 SYGVNS. The CDR3 is 16 amino acids. With 4 bases clipped from V and 2 bases from J, the junction kept 9 bases outside the gene matches.

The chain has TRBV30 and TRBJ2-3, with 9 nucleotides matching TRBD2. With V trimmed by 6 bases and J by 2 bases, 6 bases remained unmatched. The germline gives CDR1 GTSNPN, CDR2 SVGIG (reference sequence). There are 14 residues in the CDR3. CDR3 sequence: CACSLAGTTDTQYF. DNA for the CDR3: TGTGCCTGTTCACTAGCGGGCACCACAGATACGCAGTATTTT.

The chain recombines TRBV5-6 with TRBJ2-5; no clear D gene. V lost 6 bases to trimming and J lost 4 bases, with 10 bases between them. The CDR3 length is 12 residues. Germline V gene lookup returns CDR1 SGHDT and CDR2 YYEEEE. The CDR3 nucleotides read TGTGCCAGCACTTACCACGGAGAGACCCAGTACTTC. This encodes CASTYHGETQYF. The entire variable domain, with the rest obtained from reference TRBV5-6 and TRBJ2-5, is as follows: DAGVTQSPTHLIKTRGQQVTLRCSPKSGHDTVSWYQQALGQGPQFIFQYYEEEERQRGNFPDRFSGHQFPNYSSELNVNALLLGDSALYLCASTYHGETQYFGPGTRLLVL.

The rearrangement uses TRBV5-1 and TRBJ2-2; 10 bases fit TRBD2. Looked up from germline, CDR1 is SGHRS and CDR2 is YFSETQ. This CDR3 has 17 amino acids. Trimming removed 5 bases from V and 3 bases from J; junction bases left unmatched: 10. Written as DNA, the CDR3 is TGCGCCAGCAGTCCCGGTCCTAGCGGGGGTGACACCGGGGAGCTGTTTTTT. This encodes CASSPGPSGGDTGELFF.

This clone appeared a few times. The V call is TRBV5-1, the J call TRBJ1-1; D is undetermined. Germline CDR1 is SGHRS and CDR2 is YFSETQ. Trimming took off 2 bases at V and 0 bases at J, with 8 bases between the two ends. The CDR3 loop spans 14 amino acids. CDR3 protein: CASSFNGLNTEAFF. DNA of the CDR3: TGCGCCAGCAGCTTTAACGGGTTGAACACTGAAGCTTTCTTT. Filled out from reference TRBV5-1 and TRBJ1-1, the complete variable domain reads KAGVTQTPRYLIKTRGQQVTLSCSPISGHRSVSWYQQTPGQGLQFLFEYFSETQRNKGNFPGRFSGRQFSNSRSEMNVSTLELGDSALYLCASSFNGLNTEAFFGQGTRLTVV.

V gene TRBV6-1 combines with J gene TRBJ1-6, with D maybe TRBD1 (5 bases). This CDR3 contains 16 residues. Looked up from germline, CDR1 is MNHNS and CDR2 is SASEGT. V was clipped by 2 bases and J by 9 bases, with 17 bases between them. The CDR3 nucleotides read TGTGCCAGCAGTGAAAGGTTTAGGCAGGGACGTTCACCCCTCCACTTT. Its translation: CASSERFRQGRSPLHF.